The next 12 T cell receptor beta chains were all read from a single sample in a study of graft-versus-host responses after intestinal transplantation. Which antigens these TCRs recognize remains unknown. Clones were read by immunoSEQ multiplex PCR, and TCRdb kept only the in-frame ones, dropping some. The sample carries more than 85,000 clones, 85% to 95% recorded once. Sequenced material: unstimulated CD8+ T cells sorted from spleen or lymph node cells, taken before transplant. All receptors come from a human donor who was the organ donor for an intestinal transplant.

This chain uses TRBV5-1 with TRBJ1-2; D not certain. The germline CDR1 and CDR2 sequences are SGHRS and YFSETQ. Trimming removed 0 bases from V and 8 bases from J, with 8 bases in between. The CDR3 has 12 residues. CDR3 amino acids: CASSLDSLGYTF. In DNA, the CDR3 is TGCGCCAGCAGCTTGGATTCTCTAGGCTACACCTTC. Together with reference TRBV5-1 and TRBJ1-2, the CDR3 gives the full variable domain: KAGVTQTPRYLIKTRGQQVTLSCSPISGHRSVSWYQQTPGQGLQFLFEYFSETQRNKGNFPGRFSGRQFSNSRSEMNVSTLELGDSALYLCASSLDSLGYTFGSGTRLTVV.

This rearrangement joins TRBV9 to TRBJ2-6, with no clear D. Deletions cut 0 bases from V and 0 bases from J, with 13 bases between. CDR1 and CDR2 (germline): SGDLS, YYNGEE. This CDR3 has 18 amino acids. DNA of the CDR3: TGTGCCAGCAGCGTAGCTACCCGTTTTAGCTCTGGGGCCAACGTCCTGACTTTC. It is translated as CASSVATRFSSGANVLTF.

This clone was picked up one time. The CDR3 DNA follows: TGTGCCTGGATTTCGGACAGGGGTCATGAGCAGTTCTTC. Its translation: CAWISDRGHEQFF. This sequence joins TRBV30 and TRBJ2-1, with 9 bases lining up with TRBD1. After removal of 4 bases from V and 8 bases from J, the junction contained 6 bases not matched to a gene. The germline CDR1 and CDR2 sequences are GTSNPN and SVGIG (reference sequence). This CDR3 has 13 residues.

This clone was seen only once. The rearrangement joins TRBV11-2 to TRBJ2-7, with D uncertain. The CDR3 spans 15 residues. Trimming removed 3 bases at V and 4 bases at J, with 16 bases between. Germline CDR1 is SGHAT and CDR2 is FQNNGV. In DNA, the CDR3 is TGTGCCAGCAGCTTCGTCGGTAGCCGGTTTTACGAGCAGTACTTC. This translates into CASSFVGSRFYEQYF. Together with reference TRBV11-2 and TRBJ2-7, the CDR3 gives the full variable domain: EAGVAQSPRYKIIEKRQSVAFWCNPISGHATLYWYQQILGQGPKLLIQFQNNGVVDDSQLPKDRFSAERLKGVDSTLKIQPAKLEDSAVYLCASSFVGSRFYEQYFGPGTRLTVT.

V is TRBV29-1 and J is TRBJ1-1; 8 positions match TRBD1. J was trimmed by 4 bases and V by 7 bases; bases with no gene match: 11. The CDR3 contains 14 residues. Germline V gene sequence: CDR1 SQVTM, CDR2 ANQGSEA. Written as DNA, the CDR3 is TGCAGCGCAAAAGATACAACAGGGGGCACTGAAGCTTTCTTT. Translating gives CSAKDTTGGTEAFF.

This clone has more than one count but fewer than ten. The DNA of the CDR3 is TGTGCCAGCAGCCCCGTATTAGACGGGTTTTACGAGCAGTACTTC. Translating it yields CASSPVLDGFYEQYF. The chain links TRBV6-6 to TRBJ2-7, with D uncertain. In germline, CDR1 is MNHNY, CDR2 SVGAGI (reference sequence). V lost 6 bases and J 4 bases, leaving 19 bases between the germline ends. The length of the CDR3 is 15 residues.

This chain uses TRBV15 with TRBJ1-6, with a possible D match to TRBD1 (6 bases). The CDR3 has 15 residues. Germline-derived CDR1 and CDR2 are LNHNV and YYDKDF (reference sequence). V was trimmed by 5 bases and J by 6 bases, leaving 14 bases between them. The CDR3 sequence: CATSEHQGSNSPLHF. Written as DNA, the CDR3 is TGTGCCACCAGCGAACATCAGGGGTCTAATTCACCCCTCCACTTT.

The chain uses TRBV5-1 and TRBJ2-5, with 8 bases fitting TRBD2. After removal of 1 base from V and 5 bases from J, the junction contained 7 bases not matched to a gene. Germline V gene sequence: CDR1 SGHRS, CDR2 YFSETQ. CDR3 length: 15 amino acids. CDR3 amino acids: CASSLHRGGTETQYF. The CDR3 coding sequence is TGCGCCAGCAGCTTGCACCGCGGGGGGACGGAGACCCAGTACTTC.

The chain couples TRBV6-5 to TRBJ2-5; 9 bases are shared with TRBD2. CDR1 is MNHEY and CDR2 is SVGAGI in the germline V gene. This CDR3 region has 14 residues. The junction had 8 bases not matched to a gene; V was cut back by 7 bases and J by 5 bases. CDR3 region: CASTLAGGTETQYF. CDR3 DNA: TGTGCCAGCACACTCGCGGGAGGGACGGAGACCCAGTACTTC.

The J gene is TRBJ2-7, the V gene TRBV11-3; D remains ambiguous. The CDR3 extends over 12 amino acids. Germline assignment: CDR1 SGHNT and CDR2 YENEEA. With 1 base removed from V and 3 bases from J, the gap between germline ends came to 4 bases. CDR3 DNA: TGTGCCAGCAGCTTAGCGGTCTACGAGCAGTACTTC. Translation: CASSLAVYEQYF.

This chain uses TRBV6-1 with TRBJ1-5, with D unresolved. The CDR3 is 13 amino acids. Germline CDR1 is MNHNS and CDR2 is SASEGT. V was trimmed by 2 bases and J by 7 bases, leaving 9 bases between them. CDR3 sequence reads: CASSEFRRQPQHF. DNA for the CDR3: TGTGCCAGCAGTGAATTTCGTAGACAGCCCCAGCATTTT.

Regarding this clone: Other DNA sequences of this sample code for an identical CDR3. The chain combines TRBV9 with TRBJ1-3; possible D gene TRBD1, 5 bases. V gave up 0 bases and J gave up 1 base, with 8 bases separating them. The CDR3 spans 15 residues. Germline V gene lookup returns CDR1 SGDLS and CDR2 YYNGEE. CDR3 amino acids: CASSVGGGSGNTIYF. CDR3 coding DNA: TGTGCCAGCAGCGTAGGGGGGGGATCTGGAAACACCATATATTTT.